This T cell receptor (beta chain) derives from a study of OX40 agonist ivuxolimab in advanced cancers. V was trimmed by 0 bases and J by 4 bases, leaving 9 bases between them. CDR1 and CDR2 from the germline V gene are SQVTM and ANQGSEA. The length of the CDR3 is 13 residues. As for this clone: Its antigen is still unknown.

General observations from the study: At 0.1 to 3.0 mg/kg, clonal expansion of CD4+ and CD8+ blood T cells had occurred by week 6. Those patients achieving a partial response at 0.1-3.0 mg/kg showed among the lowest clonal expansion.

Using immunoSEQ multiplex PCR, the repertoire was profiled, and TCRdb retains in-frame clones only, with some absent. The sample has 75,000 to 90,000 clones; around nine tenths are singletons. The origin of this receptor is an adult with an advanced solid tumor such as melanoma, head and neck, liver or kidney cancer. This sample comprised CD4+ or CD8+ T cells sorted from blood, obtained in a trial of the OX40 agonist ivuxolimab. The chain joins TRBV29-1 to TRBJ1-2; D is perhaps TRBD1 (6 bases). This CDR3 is CSVEDPRGYGYTF. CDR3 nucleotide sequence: TGCAGCGTTGAAGATCCCAGGGGCTATGGCTACACCTTC.